The 25 T cell receptor beta chains given below trace back to one sample, sequenced in a study of T cell responses to AZD1222 COVID-19 vaccine. Here immunoSEQ multiplex PCR was the method, and the copy in TCRdb shows in-frame clones only, minus some. The table lists 150,000 or so clones, under 95% of them singletons. The sample consisted of peripheral blood, taken 28 days after the second AZD1222 dose. The receptor source for this set is an adult who received the AZD1222 COVID-19 vaccine.

The chain uses TRBV3-1 (or the pseudogene TRBV3-2) and TRBJ2-3; D gene ambiguous. Between the trimmed V and J ends, which lost 2 bases and 0 bases, there was a span of 6 bases. Looked up from germline, CDR1 is LGHDT and CDR2 is YNNKEL (reference sequence). The CDR3 has 14 amino acids. The CDR3 nucleotides are TGTGCCAGCAGCCAACCCCCTAGCACAGATACGCAGTATTTT. It yields the protein CASSQPPSTDTQYF.

This clone appeared once. V and J are TRBV19 and TRBJ2-5, with 10 positions matching TRBD2. The germline gives CDR1 LNHDA, CDR2 SQIVND (reference sequence). Trimming took 7 bases from V and 1 from J; bases not matched to a gene: 9. The CDR3 is made up of 16 amino acids. CDR3 sequence: CASTPGASGSQETQYF. Here the CDR3 DNA reads TGTGCCAGTACCCCGGGGGCTAGCGGGAGCCAAGAGACCCAGTACTTC.

This chain connects TRBV19 to TRBJ2-7, with TRBD2 identical over 8 bases. The CDR3 covers 15 residues. Germline values: CDR1 LNHDA, CDR2 SQIVND (reference sequence). V lost 3 bases to trimming and J lost 6 bases; unmatched junction nucleotides: 10. CDR3 loop: CASSIDSGTLLEQYF. Written as DNA, the CDR3 is TGTGCCAGTAGTATCGATAGCGGGACCCTACTCGAGCAGTACTTC.

This chain links TRBV5-1 with TRBJ2-5; no definite D call. This CDR3 has 13 amino acids. Germline-derived CDR1 and CDR2 are SGHRS and YFSETQ. Trimming took 2 bases from V and 0 from J, leaving 5 bases between them. CDR3 nucleotides: TGCGCCAGCAGCTTAGAGTACCAAGAGACCCAGTACTTC. This translates into CASSLEYQETQYF.

The CDR3 DNA is TGTGCCATCAGTGAGCCGGGACTAGCGGGAGGAGAGGTCTACAATGAGCAGTTCTTC. Protein sequence: CAISEPGLAGGEVYNEQFF. This rearrangement joins TRBV10-3 to TRBJ2-1; 15 bases agree with TRBD2. Germline CDR1 reads ENHRY; CDR2 reads SYGVKD. J was trimmed by 3 bases and V by 2 bases; bases with no gene match: 8. The CDR3 consists of 19 residues.

The chain is built from TRBV2 and TRBJ2-4, with 10 nucleotides matching TRBD2. Unmatched junction bases numbered 8, after V lost 3 bases and J lost 0 bases. The CDR3 has 18 residues. CDR1 is SNHLY, CDR2 FYNNEI, per germline. CDR3 sequence reads: CASSERVAGGTAKNIQYF. The CDR3 nucleotides read TGTGCCAGCAGTGAGCGAGTAGCGGGAGGAACAGCCAAAAACATTCAGTACTTC.

The CDR3 reads CASSPRRDYGYTF. CDR3 nucleotide sequence: TGCGCCAGCAGCCCGAGGAGGGACTATGGCTACACCTTC. J is TRBJ1-2 and V is TRBV4-1; D is undetermined. CDR3 size: 13 residues. From germline, CDR1 is MGHRA and CDR2 YSYEKL. Trimming removed 4 bases at V and 3 bases at J, with 9 bases between.

This chain's CDR3 is CASRAGTGTGNTIYF. For the CDR3, the DNA is TGTGCCAGCAGAGCCGGGACAGGGACTGGAAACACCATATATTTT. The chain is built from TRBV2 and TRBJ1-3, with TRBD1 matching over 9 bases. CDR1 is SNHLY and CDR2 is FYNNEI in the germline V gene. V was clipped by 6 bases and J by 2 bases; unmatched bases: 5. The length of the CDR3 is 15 residues.

This chain uses TRBV6-5 with TRBJ1-4; D not certain. The CDR3 extends over 15 amino acids. CDR1 is MNHEY and CDR2 is SVGAGI in the germline V gene. Trimming left V 0 bases short and J 0 bases short, with 5 bases between. The CDR3 DNA is TGTGCCAGCAGTTACTCGGGGACAACTAATGAAAAACTGTTTTTT. Residues: CASSYSGTTNEKLFF.

This chain uses TRBV30 with TRBJ2-7; no clear D. V was cut by 2 bases and J by 3 bases, with 8 bases left in between. Germline V CDR1 and CDR2: GTSNPN, SVGIG (reference sequence). This CDR3 is built from 12 residues. Written as DNA, the CDR3 is TGTGCCTGGAGTCATGGCTTCTACGAGCAGTACTTC. Protein product: CAWSHGFYEQYF.

The gene calls are TRBV3-1 (or the pseudogene TRBV3-2) and TRBJ1-1; a weak D match, TRBD1 (6 bases). Trimming cost V 4 bases and J 10 bases, with 13 bases left between them. Germline-derived CDR1 and CDR2 are LGHDT and YNNKEL (reference sequence). The CDR3 has 12 amino acids. The CDR3 sequence: CASSRVDSRAFF. The CDR3 DNA follows: TGTGCCAGCAGCCGAGTGGACAGCCGAGCTTTCTTT.

A remark on this clone: Mismatch with germline at one junction end may stem from a read error. The chain links TRBV6-1 to TRBJ1-2; 9 bases are a match to TRBD1. The CDR3 totals 15 residues. Germline V gene sequence: CDR1 MNHNS, CDR2 SASEGT. CDR3 region: CASSKAGQGIDGYTF. The CDR3 coding sequence is TGTGCCAGCAGTAAAGCTGGACAGGGGATCGATGGCTACACCTTC.

This sequence joins TRBV7-8 and TRBJ2-2, with D perhaps matching TRBD1 or TRBD2 (5 bases each). Trimming stripped 5 bases from V and 8 bases from J, with 18 bases between. Germline CDR1 is SGHVS and CDR2 is FQNEAQ. This CDR3 spans 15 amino acids. In DNA, the CDR3 is TGTGCCAGCAGCAGGCTACTCAGGGACCCAGGGGAGCTGTTTTTT. Translated, it gives CASSRLLRDPGELFF.

In regard to this clone: Other DNA sequences in this specimen translate into the identical CDR3. The chain combines TRBV5-1 with TRBJ2-1; 13 nucleotides match TRBD2. V trimming: 3 bases; J trimming: 0 bases; junction bases outside the gene matches: 3. Germline V gene sequence: CDR1 SGHRS, CDR2 YFSETQ. The CDR3 length is 17 residues. As DNA, the CDR3 is TGCGCCAGCAGCTGGACTAGCGGGAGCCCCTCCTACAATGAGCAGTTCTTC. It encodes CASSWTSGSPSYNEQFF.

This clone appeared once. The genes are TRBV6-5 and TRBJ1-2; D unclear. Looked up from germline, CDR1 is MNHEY and CDR2 is SVGAGI. The length of the CDR3 is 11 residues. With 4 bases removed from V and 5 bases from J, the gap between germline ends came to 5 bases. CDR3 sequence reads: CASSSAYGYTF. The DNA for the CDR3 is TGTGCCAGCAGTTCGGCATATGGCTACACCTTC.

The chain carries TRBV2 and TRBJ2-1; D may be TRBD2 (6 bases). Germline values: CDR1 SNHLY, CDR2 FYNNEI. V dropped 1 base and J dropped 7 bases, with 14 bases sitting between them. The CDR3 length is 15 residues. The CDR3 sequence is CASSEGTSLVNEQFF. CDR3 DNA sequence: TGTGCCAGCAGTGAAGGCACTAGCTTAGTGAATGAGCAGTTCTTC.

The rearrangement uses TRBV28 and TRBJ2-7, with D possibly being TRBD2 (6 bases). The CDR3 is 14 amino acids. CDR1 and CDR2 (germline): MDHEN, SYDVKM. Trimming removed 3 bases at V and 4 bases at J, with 13 bases between. CDR3 nucleotide sequence: TGTGCCAGCAGTTTTGGACTACTTTCTTACGAGCAGTACTTC. It codes for CASSFGLLSYEQYF.

The chain has TRBV4-1 and TRBJ2-1, with 10 positions matching TRBD2. The germline gives CDR1 MGHRA, CDR2 YSYEKL. The CDR3 length is 16 residues. Unmatched junction bases numbered 4, after V lost 1 base and J lost 4 bases. As DNA, the CDR3 is TGCGCCAGCAGCCAAGGAGGGACTAGCGCGTACAATGAGCAGTTCTTC. Its protein product is CASSQGGTSAYNEQFF.

The rearrangement joins TRBV4-3 to TRBJ2-7; weak D call: TRBD1 (5 bases). Trimming removed 0 bases from V and 4 bases from J, with 13 bases in between. The germline CDR1 and CDR2 sequences are LGHNA and YSLEER. The CDR3 is 15 residues long. In DNA, the CDR3 is TGCGCCAGCAGCCAAGATCAGGGCCCAGGGTACGAGCAGTACTTC. This translates into CASSQDQGPGYEQYF.

This clone was seen once. The CDR3 here is CASSQDPGETQYF. The CDR3 region has the DNA TGTGCCAGCAGCCAAGATCCGGGAGAGACCCAGTACTTC. This chain uses TRBV4-2 with TRBJ2-5, with D unresolved. Germline assignment: CDR1 LGHNA and CDR2 YNFKEQ. The CDR3 runs to 13 residues. V lost 0 bases to trimming and J lost 4 bases, with 6 bases between them.

The chain joins TRBV5-4 to TRBJ2-3; no firm D call. The CDR3 is made up of 14 amino acids. V dropped 4 bases and J dropped 6 bases, with 15 bases sitting between them. Germline CDR1 is SGHNT and CDR2 is YYREEE (reference sequence). The CDR3 spells CASSPQQELDTQYF. Here the CDR3 DNA reads TGTGCCAGCAGCCCACAGCAGGAATTGGATACGCAGTATTTT.

J is TRBJ2-2 and V is TRBV7-9, with TRBD2 matching 7 bases. The ends lost 1 base at V and 3 bases at J; junction bases unmatched: 2. CDR3 length equals 15 residues. Germline-derived CDR1 and CDR2 are SEHNR and FQNEAQ (reference sequence). The CDR3 nucleotides read TGTGCCAGCAGCTTAGTCGCGGGAGACACCGGGGAGCTGTTTTTT. It is translated as CASSLVAGDTGELFF.

The gene calls are TRBV25-1 and TRBJ1-6; tentatively, D is TRBD1 (5 bases). Looked up from germline, CDR1 is MGHDK and CDR2 is SYGVNS. Trimming took off 3 bases at V and 7 bases at J, with 13 bases between the two ends. The CDR3 runs 15 residues. The CDR3 sequence: CASSDAQGRNSPLHF. In DNA form, the CDR3 reads TGTGCCAGCAGTGATGCGCAGGGACGCAATTCACCCCTCCACTTT.

The chain links TRBV5-1 to TRBJ2-7; D perhaps matches TRBD1 (5 bases). The CDR3 runs to 14 residues. V was trimmed by 3 bases and J by 3 bases, leaving 13 bases between them. Germline V gene data show CDR1 as SGHRS and CDR2 as YFSETQ. In DNA form, the CDR3 reads TGCGCCAGCAGCTCAGGGCTCCTATACTACGAGCAGTACTTC. Encoded protein: CASSSGLLYYEQYF. The full variable domain, its missing parts supplied by reference TRBV5-1 and TRBJ2-7, is KAGVTQTPRYLIKTRGQQVTLSCSPISGHRSVSWYQQTPGQGLQFLFEYFSETQRNKGNFPGRFSGRQFSNSRSEMNVSTLELGDSALYLCASSSGLLYYEQYFGPGTRLTVT.

The chain uses TRBV28 and TRBJ2-7; 8 bases align to TRBD2. Germline V gene data show CDR1 as MDHEN and CDR2 as SYDVKM. V dropped 6 bases and J dropped 2; count of bases not matched to a gene: 3. The CDR3 consists of 13 residues. In DNA form, the CDR3 reads TGTGCCAGCAGACTAGCGGCAACCTACGAGCAGTACTTC. This translates into CASRLAATYEQYF.